Following are 14 T cell receptor beta chains from one sample sequenced in a study of T cell repertoires in aging, cancer and after chemotherapy. Peripheral blood genomic DNA, not sorted cells or RNA, was the template. TRB rearrangements spanning V, D and J were amplified using mixed TRB-A/B primers. TCRdb reanalysed the multiplex PCR reads using MiXCR and keeps one entry per CDR3 protein. Of approximately 3,000 distinct CDR3 sequences listed, around 21% are singletons. Material for sequencing was blood. These receptors were taken from a human donor with a solid tumor.

This clonotype is termed medium-sized. The chain joins TRBV7-9 to TRBJ2-1; 9 nucleotides line up with TRBD1. J was trimmed by 0 bases and V by 5 bases; bases with no gene match: 8. The CDR3 contains 17 residues. Germline V gives CDR1 SEHNR, CDR2 FQNEAQ (reference sequence). CDR3 in DNA: TGTGCCAGCAGCATGAACAGGGGGCACCTCTCCTACAATGAGCAGTTCTTC. Translation: CASSMNRGHLSYNEQFF.

This sequence joins TRBV10-3 and TRBJ2-3; D might be TRBD1 (6 bases). The CDR3 is 13 residues long. With 10 bases removed from V and 2 bases from J, the gap between germline ends came to 13 bases. Per the germline V gene, CDR1 is ENHRY and CDR2 is SYGVKD. In DNA, the CDR3 is TGTGCCACCCGGGACACAGACACAGATACGCAGTATTTT. Protein sequence: CATRDTDTDTQYF.

In nucleotides, the CDR3 is TGTGCCAGCAGTTTGAGAGATCAAGAGACCCAGTACTTC. Translating it yields CASSLRDQETQYF. V and J are TRBV12-3 or TRBV12-4 and TRBJ2-5; D remains ambiguous. V lost 3 bases and J 2 bases, leaving 7 bases between the germline ends. The CDR3 consists of 13 residues.

This clonotype was counted between two and nine times. The chain joins TRBV11-2 to TRBJ2-1, with no clear D. This CDR3 is 17 amino acids long. In germline, CDR1 is SGHAT, CDR2 FQNNGV. Trimming left V 0 bases short and J 10 bases short, with 22 bases between. The CDR3 region is CASSLDRAIGLVGEQFF. CDR3 DNA sequence: TGTGCCAGCAGCTTAGATCGGGCCATAGGCTTAGTTGGGGAGCAGTTCTTC.

By share of the sample, this clonotype is medium-sized. The chain is built from TRBV30 and TRBJ2-3; D unresolved. V was pared by 4 bases and J by 4 bases, with 6 bases between. The CDR3 has 11 residues. From germline, CDR1 is GTSNPN and CDR2 SVGIG (reference sequence). CDR3 sequence: CAWTLADTQYF. CDR3 nucleotides: TGTGCCTGGACTCTAGCAGATACGCAGTATTTT.

In its sample, this clonotype ranks as medium-sized. The chain carries TRBV11-3 and TRBJ2-1; D remains ambiguous. The CDR3 is made up of 14 amino acids. The germline CDR1 and CDR2 sequences are SGHNT and YENEEA. Trimming cost V 2 bases and J 4 bases, with 9 bases left between them. This CDR3 is CASSLTPTYNEQFF. The CDR3 nucleotides read TGTGCCAGCAGCTTAACACCCACTTACAATGAGCAGTTCTTC.

This clonotype was counted only a few times. The V call is TRBV28, the J call TRBJ2-2; D may be TRBD1 or TRBD2 (6 bases each). Per the germline V gene, CDR1 is MDHEN and CDR2 is SYDVKM. CDR3 length equals 16 residues. V was pared by 4 bases and J by 7 bases, with 19 bases between. The CDR3 sequence is CASSSTRWGAGGELFF. The CDR3 DNA reads TGTGCCAGCAGTTCCACACGATGGGGGGCGGGCGGGGAGCTGTTTTTT.

This clonotype is classed as medium-sized. The V gene is TRBV20-1, the J gene TRBJ2-3, with no clear D. Germline loops: CDR1 DFQATT, CDR2 SNEGSKA (reference sequence). CDR3 length equals 11 residues. Between the trimmed V and J ends, which lost 4 bases and 5 bases, there was a span of 7 bases. CDR3 in amino acids: CSATTLDTQYF. CDR3 sequence (DNA): TGCAGTGCTACCACCTTAGATACGCAGTATTTT.

In this sample, this clonotype turned up a few times. This chain connects TRBV10-3 to TRBJ2-2; 8 bases agree with TRBD1. J lost 7 bases, V lost 2 bases, and 6 bases had no gene match. Germline CDR1 and CDR2: ENHRY and SYGVKD. The CDR3 spans 15 residues. The CDR3, as DNA: TGTGCCATCAGTGAGAATCAGGGGGCCTTCGGGGAGCTGTTTTTT. This encodes CAISENQGAFGELFF.

By share, this clonotype ranks as medium-sized. The genes are TRBV19 and TRBJ2-1; D may be TRBD2 (7 bases). The length of the CDR3 is 15 residues. Germline V lookup: CDR1 LNHDA, CDR2 SQIVND (reference sequence). The ends were cut back, 7 bases at V and 4 bases at J, with 17 bases in the middle. In DNA form, the CDR3 reads TGTGCCAGTACCGAACGGGCGGGGGCATACAATGAGCAGTTCTTC. Its protein is CASTERAGAYNEQFF.

Only a few counts were recorded for this clonotype. The CDR3 region is CASSSGGDTQYF. The CDR3 bases are TGTGCCAGCAGTTCTGGGGGGGATACGCAGTATTTT. The V and J genes are TRBV12-3 or TRBV12-4 and TRBJ2-3; TRBD2 is a possible D gene (6 bases). Trimming shortened V by 4 bases and J by 6 bases, and 8 bases separated the two germline ends. This CDR3 has 12 residues.

The rearrangement links TRBV6-5 to TRBJ1-4, with D unresolved. The CDR3 consists of 16 residues. The germline V gene encodes CDR1 MNHEY and CDR2 SVGAGI. Trimming pared 6 bases from V and 3 bases from J, leaving 17 bases between. The CDR3 loop is CASSPGSGESNEKLFF. Written as DNA, the CDR3 is TGTGCCAGCAGCCCCGGCTCGGGAGAATCTAATGAAAAACTGTTTTTT.

This clonotype is medium-sized (0.01 to 0.1%) within its sample. The chain uses TRBV11-1 and TRBJ2-3; the D gene could be TRBD1 or TRBD2 (5 bases each). V was shortened by 2 bases and J by 5 bases, with 8 bases between the two germline ends. Germline V gene sequence: CDR1 SGHAT, CDR2 FQDESV (reference sequence). The CDR3 totals 13 residues. The CDR3: CASSLFGGDTQYF. DNA for the CDR3: TGTGCCAGCAGCTTATTTGGGGGAGATACGCAGTATTTT.

This clonotype is medium-sized within its sample. The chain couples TRBV6-5 to TRBJ2-3; D possibly corresponds to TRBD2 (6 bases). This CDR3 contains 14 residues. V lost 1 base and J 4 bases, leaving 9 bases between the germline ends. Germline lookup yields CDR1 MNHEY and CDR2 SVGAGI. CDR3 DNA sequence: TGTGCCAGCAGTTACTGGGGGGTCTCAGATACGCAGTATTTT. Its translation: CASSYWGVSDTQYF.